Sequencing of this TCR beta chain was carried out in a study of PD-1 blockade in classical Hodgkin lymphoma (dated by TCRdb to about 2020). The study in broad terms: Nivolumab dosing was 3 mg/kg intravenously every 2 weeks, continuing until either disease progression or unacceptable toxicity. A peripheral blood immune signature of response to PD-1 blockade in classical Hodgkin lymphoma was defined using TCR beta sequencing and CyTOF.

V ends up 6 bases short and J 3 bases short, with an unmatched junction base count of 7. Via the germline V gene (reference sequence), CDR1 is MNHEY and CDR2 SMNVEV. The CDR3 sequence holds 15 residues, the cysteine and phenylalanine included. Here the CDR3 DNA is all that survives: 45 bases in frame from base 1. Genomic DNA was extracted with the Qiagen DNeasy kit from unsorted PBMCs and from negatively selected CD4+ and CD8+ fractions. Amplification of TCR beta CDR3 regions was done by immunoSEQ multiplex PCR with primers that anneal to V and J segments. A synthetic immune receptor repertoire was used to minimize amplification bias, and any remaining bias was removed computationally after sequencing. From the authors' description of their analysis: Repertoire diversity was quantified as the Shannon entropy index using custom Python scripts. Unsorted, CD4+ and CD8+ repertoires were analyzed separately, except for combined analyses in which CD4+ and CD8+ sequences were merged in silico. Clonal expansion was defined as a frequency increase of at least 2-fold after treatment compared with C1D1, and clones undetected at baseline were assigned a pseudocount of 0.5. Singleton clones were defined as clones with 0 or 1 copy at C1D1, and non-singleton clones were defined as clones with 2 or more copies. Clones expanded in unsorted samples were labelled as CD4+, CD8+ or unknown by matching protein sequences in sorted samples from the same patient. Wilcoxon tests on paired samples were used to test changes in diversity from C1D1 to C4D1. TCRdb retrieved this table from immuneACCESS and kept in-frame rearrangements only. Not all clones are present; in checked studies, unresolved V genes account for under half, and no reason is known for the remainder. V and J calls plus clone size are reproduced from that table; the DNA served to infer D and trimming. Recorded for this sample are some 100,000 clones; 80% to 95% of them occurred a single time. The ten largest clones take up less than 3.5% of the sample.

Details on this clone: Its binding antigen is unknown. Base qualities were left out, and no much larger clone turns up one base away.

The time point label for this specimen denotes: cycle 1 day 1 (C1D1), immediately before nivolumab initiation. Relapse after autologous stem cell transplantation had occurred in all trial patients, and cohorts A, B and C were distinguished by prior brentuximab vedotin exposure. A total of under 70 patients with relapsed/refractory classical Hodgkin lymphoma made up the trial cohort, and each patient's best overall response was complete response, partial response or progressive disease. Trial patients were treated with single-agent nivolumab in the multi-cohort phase II CheckMate 205 trial. Best overall response was determined by an independent review committee according to the 2007 International Working Group response criteria. Trial PBMCs were collected immediately before nivolumab initiation (C1D1) and during therapy at cycle 2 day 1 and cycle 4 day 1. Peripheral blood was collected in 8 mL Vacutainer Cell Preparation Tubes, from which PBMCs were isolated by centrifugation and then cryopreserved.

On the study overall, not on this receptor specifically: Newly diagnosed patients were reported to have lower baseline TCR diversity than healthy donors, and relapsed/refractory patients were reported to have lower baseline TCR diversity still. Lower diversity was observed in patients in whom nivolumab was started less than 1 year after ASCT, and these patients were excluded from later analyses so that confounding by immune reconstitution would be avoided. The study was restricted to a single clinical trial cohort, and the causes of repertoire differences, possibly disease activity or prior therapy, were left undefined. Among trial patients, those achieving complete response had baseline diversity similar to that of newly diagnosed patients, while diversity was significantly lower in partial responders and progressors. A significant rise by C4D1 was seen in CD4+ but not CD8+ TCR diversity (p=0.0027 vs p=0.16), with the rise being most apparent in complete responders (p=0.02).

Sequences were derived from peripheral blood mononuclear cells (PBMCs), sampled at baseline. The chain was built from TRBV27 and TRBJ2-7; 11 central bases correspond to TRBD1. The clonotype comes from a human donor with classical Hodgkin lymphoma. The CDR3 has the sequence CASSRPGQGVYEQYF. At the DNA level, the sequence is TGTGCCAGCAGCCGTCCGGGACAGGGGGTCTACGAGCAGTACTTC.